This T cell receptor beta chain comes out of a study of blood T cell repertoires in COVID-19. Overall study context: From the United States, Italy and Spain came samples of acute and convalescent COVID-19.

Repertoires were generated with immunoSEQ multiplex PCR, while TCRdb's copy carries only in-frame clones and drops some. The data hold under 35,000 clones, with over 70% observed a single time. The V gene's germline CDR1 is SGHRS and CDR2 YFSETQ. Trimming took 1 base from V and 5 from J; bases not matched to a gene: 6. The CDR3 has 15 amino acids. The receptor was isolated from an elderly man with acute or convalescent COVID-19. V usage is TRBV5-1 and J usage is TRBJ1-2; TRBD1 agrees at 9 bases. The material sequenced was peripheral blood. CDR3 sequence: CASSLFRQGDYGYTF. CDR3 DNA sequence: TGCGCCAGCAGCTTGTTTCGACAGGGGGATTATGGCTACACCTTC.